A single sample gave rise to the 22 T cell receptor beta chains below, sequenced in a study of Ad26.COV2.S vaccination and SARS-CoV-2 variants (dated by TCRdb to the early 2020s). The time point label, read with the paper, signifies: individuals recovered from natural SARS-CoV-2 infection. The library was generated by the immunoSEQ multiplex PCR assay. Imported from immuneACCESS, the table was reduced by TCRdb to in-frame sequences with V and J called. These copies leave out some clones; in studies compared against another copy, an unresolved V gene accounts for under half, and the cause of the remainder is not known. For this sample the table gives just over 350,000 clones, of which roughly nine tenths were detected only once. The ten top clones hold about 3.8% of the sample. The material sequenced was peripheral blood, taken after recovery from COVID-19. Receptors were obtained from a human donor who had recovered from COVID-19.

This chain connects TRBV13 to TRBJ1-1; D remains ambiguous. The V gene lost 2 bases and the J gene lost 3 bases, with 10 bases spanning the gap. Germline lookup yields CDR1 PRHDT and CDR2 FYEKMQ (reference sequence). CDR3 length equals 14 residues. CDR3: CASSLRVIHTEAFF. CDR3 coding DNA: TGTGCCAGCAGCTTACGGGTGATTCACACTGAAGCTTTCTTT.

The table lists this clone with a count of one. V is TRBV6-2 or TRBV6-3 and J is TRBJ2-2; the D gene is possibly TRBD1 (6 bases). Germline CDR1 MNHEY, CDR2 SVGEGT. The CDR3 spans 15 residues. V was cut by 3 bases and J by 4 bases, with 12 bases left in between. The CDR3 nucleotides read TGTGCCAGCAGTTATACAGGGCCGGGCACCGGGGAGCTGTTTTTT. Protein: CASSYTGPGTGELFF.

The rearrangement joins TRBV13 to TRBJ2-3; TRBD1 matches at 10 bases. Germline V lookup: CDR1 PRHDT, CDR2 FYEKMQ (reference sequence). CDR3 size: 17 residues. V was clipped by 1 base and J by 2 bases; unmatched bases: 6. CDR3: CASSLDPGQGYTDTQYF. DNA of the CDR3: TGTGCCAGCAGCTTAGACCCGGGACAGGGGTACACAGATACGCAGTATTTT.

This clone was observed a single time. V and J are TRBV7-2 and TRBJ2-7; 9 bases are a match to TRBD1. V dropped 4 bases and J dropped 6; count of bases not matched to a gene: 4. CDR1 SGHTA and CDR2 FQGNSA come from the germline V gene. The CDR3 loop spans 13 amino acids. CDR3 DNA sequence: TGTGCCAGCAGCTGGACAGGGGATCGCGAGCAGTACTTC. This sequence encodes CASSWTGDREQYF.

The chain recombines TRBV25-1 with TRBJ1-2; possible D gene TRBD1, 6 bases. The V gene lost 5 bases and the J gene lost 5 bases, with 12 bases spanning the gap. Germline CDR1 is MGHDK and CDR2 is SYGVNS. CDR3 length equals 13 residues. The CDR3 sequence: CASSRYQGYGYTF. Here the CDR3 DNA reads TGTGCCAGCAGTCGGTACCAGGGGTATGGCTACACCTTC.

The chain joins TRBV5-4 to TRBJ1-1, with D possibly being TRBD1 (6 bases). V lost 4 bases, J lost 1 base, and 14 bases lay in between. The CDR3 is 15 amino acids. CDR1 and CDR2 from the germline V gene are SGHNT and YYREEE (reference sequence). The DNA of the CDR3 is TGTGCCAGCAGCCCATTAAAAGGGGGGAACACTGAAGCTTTCTTT. Its protein product is CASSPLKGGNTEAFF. The whole variable domain, remainder taken from reference TRBV5-4 and TRBJ1-1, is ETGVTQSPTHLIKTRGQQVTLRCSSQSGHNTVSWYQQALGQGPQFIFQYYREEENGRGNFPPRFSGLQFPNYSSELNVNALELDDSALYLCASSPLKGGNTEAFFGQGTRLTVV.

The rearrangement uses TRBV11-2 and TRBJ2-1; no definite D call. CDR1 and CDR2 from the germline V gene are SGHAT and FQNNGV. The CDR3 contains 13 residues. The V end lost 6 bases, the J end lost 8 bases, and 14 bases lay between the germline ends. The CDR3 reads CASSYFRADEQFF. For the CDR3, the DNA is TGTGCCAGCAGTTATTTTAGGGCAGATGAGCAGTTCTTC.

J is TRBJ1-3 and V is TRBV18, with a tentative D call TRBD1 (5 bases). Germline CDR1 reads KGHSH; CDR2 reads LQKENI. Trimming pared 3 bases from V and 4 bases from J, leaving 16 bases between. This CDR3 contains 16 residues. The CDR3 sequence: CASSPWTSPEGNTIYF. The CDR3 DNA reads as TGTGCCAGCTCACCTTGGACAAGTCCGGAGGGAAACACCATATATTTT.

The chain employs TRBV27 and TRBJ2-3; 15 nucleotides match TRBD2. Trimming removed 7 bases from V and 1 base from J; junction bases left unmatched: 9. CDR1 and CDR2 (germline): MNHEY, SMNVEV (reference sequence). This CDR3 region has 18 residues. The CDR3 sequence is CASISMGLAGGRTDTQYF. The CDR3 nucleotides are TGTGCCAGCATCAGCATGGGACTAGCGGGGGGACGCACAGATACGCAGTATTTT.

Only a few counts were recorded for this clone. The chain uses TRBV25-1 and TRBJ1-1; TRBD1 agrees at 7 bases. The CDR3 has 14 residues. CDR1 and CDR2 (germline): MGHDK, SYGVNS. Unmatched junction bases numbered 9, after V lost 4 bases and J lost 7 bases. CDR3 loop: CASSAYRGGDEAFF. The CDR3 bases are TGTGCCAGCAGTGCCTACAGGGGAGGGGATGAAGCTTTCTTT.

The chain recombines TRBV13 with TRBJ2-7; TRBD1 matches at 8 bases. The CDR3 runs 15 residues. The V gene's germline CDR1 is PRHDT and CDR2 FYEKMQ (reference sequence). V lost 5 bases to trimming and J lost 2 bases; unmatched junction nucleotides: 8. The CDR3 nucleotides are TGTGCCAGCAGCACTGGGACAGGAGATCCCTACGAGCAGTACTTC. The encoded protein is CASSTGTGDPYEQYF.

V gene TRBV24-1 combines with J gene TRBJ2-1; tentatively, D is TRBD2 (5 bases). The CDR3 loop spans 11 amino acids. V was trimmed by 9 bases and J by 7 bases, leaving 9 bases between them. CDR1 is KGHDR, CDR2 SFDVKD, per germline. The CDR3, as DNA: TGTGCCACCCCCACGGGGAATGAGCAGTTCTTC. This encodes CATPTGNEQFF.

This clone was observed a few times. This sequence joins TRBV3-1 (or the pseudogene TRBV3-2) and TRBJ2-7; tentatively, D is TRBD1 (5 bases). Germline V CDR1 and CDR2: LGHDT, YNNKEL (reference sequence). There are 12 residues in the CDR3. Trimming left V 5 bases short and J 6 bases short, with 11 bases between. CDR3 nucleotide sequence: TGTGCCAGCAGCGAACAGGTCGGCGAGCAGTACTTC. Amino acids: CASSEQVGEQYF.

The J gene is TRBJ2-7, the V gene TRBV6-1; TRBD2 might be the D (5 bases). V dropped 0 bases and J dropped 5 bases, with 14 bases sitting between them. This CDR3 region has 15 residues. Germline CDR1 is MNHNS and CDR2 is SASEGT. In nucleotides, the CDR3 is TGTGCCAGCAGTGAAGCGAATTCCGGGGTTCACGAGCAGTACTTC. This gives the protein CASSEANSGVHEQYF.

The rearrangement joins TRBV7-9 to TRBJ1-4; no clear D. The V and J ends lost 5 bases and 2 bases respectively, with 9 bases between them. The CDR3 is 14 residues long. The V gene's germline CDR1 is SEHNR and CDR2 FQNEAQ (reference sequence). CDR3 nucleotide sequence: TGTGCCAGCAGCCGGGCCAAGACTAATGAAAAACTGTTTTTT. It codes for CASSRAKTNEKLFF.

To note about this clone: This sample includes further DNA sequences coding for the same CDR3. The rearrangement links TRBV9 to TRBJ2-3; D gene ambiguous. The CDR3 spans 12 residues. Trimming took 0 bases from V and 6 from J, leaving 5 bases between them. The germline V gene encodes CDR1 SGDLS and CDR2 YYNGEE. CDR3 amino acids: CASSVVGDTQYF. CDR3 sequence (DNA): TGTGCCAGCAGCGTAGTCGGGGATACGCAGTATTTT.

This sequence joins TRBV6-6 and TRBJ2-3; D gene ambiguous. The CDR3 is 15 residues long. V gave up 2 bases and J gave up 4 bases, with 13 bases separating them. Germline V gene data show CDR1 as MNHNY and CDR2 as SVGAGI (reference sequence). This chain's CDR3 is CASSYAKGWADTQYF. CDR3 sequence (DNA): TGTGCCAGCAGTTACGCGAAAGGGTGGGCAGATACGCAGTATTTT.

The chain uses TRBV11-2 and TRBJ2-3; TRBD2 aligns across 9 bases. V shed 3 bases, J shed 1 base, and the junction held 2 bases outside the gene matches. Germline V gene sequence: CDR1 SGHAT, CDR2 FQNNGV. The CDR3 is 15 amino acids. Here the CDR3 DNA reads TGTGCCAGCAGCTTGGAGCGGGGGGGCACAGATACGCAGTATTTT. This gives the protein CASSLERGGTDTQYF.

This sequence joins TRBV2 and TRBJ1-2; the D gene is possibly TRBD1 (5 bases). The CDR3 runs 16 residues. Germline V gene lookup returns CDR1 SNHLY and CDR2 FYNNEI. V lost 7 bases and J lost 4, with 22 bases in between. The CDR3 DNA reads TGTGCCAGCATAAAACTCGGCGCCCTCGGGGGCTATGGCTACACCTTC. Translation gives CASIKLGALGGYGYTF. The full variable domain, its missing parts supplied by reference TRBV2 and TRBJ1-2, is EPEVTQTPSHQVTQMGQEVILRCVPISNHLYFYWYRQILGQKVEFLVSFYNNEISEKSEIFDDQFSVERPDGSNFTLKIRSTKLEDSAMYFCASIKLGALGGYGYTFGSGTRLTVV.

The chain links TRBV9 to TRBJ1-2; D possibly corresponds to TRBD1 (5 bases). Germline CDR1 is SGDLS and CDR2 is YYNGEE. With 4 bases removed from V and 2 bases from J, the gap between germline ends came to 15 bases. The CDR3 runs to 15 residues. CDR3 amino acids: CASSLTGTINYGYTF. In DNA form, the CDR3 reads TGTGCCAGCAGCCTGACCGGGACCATAAACTATGGCTACACCTTC.

The CDR3 spells CASSLGRGGTEAFF. The CDR3 region has the DNA TGCGCCAGCAGCTTGGGGAGAGGAGGTACTGAAGCTTTCTTT. J is TRBJ1-1 and V is TRBV5-1, with D uncertain. Trimming pared 0 bases from V and 5 bases from J, leaving 11 bases between. In germline, CDR1 is SGHRS, CDR2 YFSETQ. The CDR3 has 14 residues.

This clone was detected only once. The rearrangement links TRBV11-2 to TRBJ1-2; 8 nucleotides agree with TRBD1. The trim removed 1 base at V and 2 bases at J, leaving 9 bases unmatched. The CDR3 is 17 amino acids. Germline V gene lookup returns CDR1 SGHAT and CDR2 FQNNGV. In DNA form, the CDR3 reads TGTGCCAGCAGCTTAGCAGGTCAGGGGGCAAGGAACTATGGCTACACCTTC. Amino acids: CASSLAGQGARNYGYTF.